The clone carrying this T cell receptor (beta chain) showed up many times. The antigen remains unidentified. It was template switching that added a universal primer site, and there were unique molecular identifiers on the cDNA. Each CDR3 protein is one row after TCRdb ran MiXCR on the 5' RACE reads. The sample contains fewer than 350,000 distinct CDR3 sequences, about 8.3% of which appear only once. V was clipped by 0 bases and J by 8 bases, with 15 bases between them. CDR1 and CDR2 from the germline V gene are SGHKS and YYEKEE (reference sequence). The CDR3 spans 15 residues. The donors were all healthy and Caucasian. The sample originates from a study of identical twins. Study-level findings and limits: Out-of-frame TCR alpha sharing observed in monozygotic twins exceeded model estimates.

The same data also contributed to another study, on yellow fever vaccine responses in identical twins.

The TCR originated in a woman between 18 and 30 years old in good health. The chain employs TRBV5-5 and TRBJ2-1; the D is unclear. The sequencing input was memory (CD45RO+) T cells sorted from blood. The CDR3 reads CASSLEVRPDYEQFF. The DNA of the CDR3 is TGTGCCAGCAGCTTGGAGGTTAGACCTGATTATGAGCAGTTCTTC.